The 7 T cell receptor beta chains given below trace back to one sample, sequenced in a study of shared clonotypes between healthy human individuals. The data were produced by immunoSEQ multiplex PCR, yet TCRdb's version contains in-frame clones alone and is incomplete. The sample carries 2 million to 3 million clones, roughly nine tenths recorded once. Sequenced input: naive CD4+ T cells sorted from blood. Sample subset: CD45RA+ positively selected. These receptors originate from a man between 18 and 35 years old in good health.

About this clone itself: The sample contains more than one DNA sequence encoding this CDR3. The chain uses TRBV2 and TRBJ2-5; TRBD1 matches 9 bases. This CDR3 is built from 13 residues. The trim removed 6 bases at V and 2 bases at J, leaving 1 base unmatched. The germline V gene encodes CDR1 SNHLY and CDR2 FYNNEI. The CDR3 reads CASRGTGQETQYF. The DNA for the CDR3 is TGTGCCAGCAGGGGGACAGGGCAAGAGACCCAGTACTTC.

This clone came up once. The J gene is TRBJ2-7, the V gene TRBV11-2; 8 bases fit TRBD1. This CDR3 spans 14 amino acids. Germline CDR1 is SGHAT and CDR2 is FQNNGV. V shed 5 bases and J 4 bases; nucleotides not matched to a gene: 7. The CDR3 is CASSLGTGVYEQYF. The CDR3 DNA reads TGTGCCAGCAGCCTCGGGACAGGAGTATACGAGCAGTACTTC.

This clone was counted between two and nine times. The chain couples TRBV14 to TRBJ1-6, with D possibly TRBD1 on 5 matching bases. This CDR3 contains 14 residues. V was trimmed by 4 bases and J by 7 bases, leaving 11 bases between them. Germline V gene sequence: CDR1 SGHDN, CDR2 FVKESK. CDR3: CASSPAGRNSPLHF. DNA for the CDR3: TGTGCCAGCAGCCCGGCGGGGCGGAATTCACCCCTCCACTTT.

This chain links TRBV5-1 with TRBJ2-1; TRBD2 matches at 9 bases. Germline V gives CDR1 SGHRS, CDR2 YFSETQ. This CDR3 region has 14 residues. V dropped 3 bases and J dropped 6; count of bases not matched to a gene: 4. CDR3 in amino acids: CASSSSGGPNEQFF. As DNA, the CDR3 is TGCGCCAGCAGCTCAAGCGGGGGGCCCAATGAGCAGTTCTTC.

This clone was seen just once. The chain links TRBV10-3 to TRBJ1-6; the D is unclear. V lost 8 bases, J lost 7 bases, and 12 bases lay in between. The CDR3 sequence is 13 residues long. CDR1 and CDR2 from the germline V gene are ENHRY and SYGVKD. The CDR3: CAIDDGPNSPLHF. The CDR3 nucleotides read TGTGCCATCGATGACGGTCCAAATTCACCCCTCCACTTT.

The chain combines TRBV10-3 with TRBJ2-2; 8 bases map to TRBD2. V was pared by 3 bases and J by 5 bases, with 8 bases of the junction left unmatched. The CDR3 extends over 16 amino acids. Germline V gene sequence: CDR1 ENHRY, CDR2 SYGVKD. In DNA form, the CDR3 reads TGTGCCATCAGTGACCTCGGAGTAGCGGGAACCGGGGAGCTGTTTTTT. Encoded protein: CAISDLGVAGTGELFF.

V gene TRBV6-6 combines with J gene TRBJ2-5, with D unclear. CDR1 is MNHNY and CDR2 is SVGAGI in the germline V gene (reference sequence). Trimming removed 4 bases from V and 1 base from J, with 4 bases in between. There are 12 residues in the CDR3. The CDR3 is CASSFVQETQYF. CDR3 DNA sequence: TGTGCCAGCAGTTTCGTCCAAGAGACCCAGTACTTC.